The source of this TCR beta chain is a study of T-cell reconstitution after alpha-beta-depleted transplantation in children. Study-wide results and limits: Once a year had passed after transplant, T-cell counts and diversity came mostly from newly produced T cells.

At least ten counts were recorded for this clonotype. Its antigen is unknown. TCRbeta library preparation incorporated unique molecular identifiers. Via MiXCR, TCRdb re-called the PCR reads, giving one row per CDR3 protein. The sample contains roughly 220,000 distinct CDR3 sequences, roughly 8.3% of which appear only once. Germline V gene data show CDR1 as SQVTM and CDR2 as ANQGSEA. This CDR3 has 16 amino acids. V lost 4 bases and J lost 8; bases outside the gene matches: 15. The sequencing used PBMCs, mostly from graft donor cells, collected 360 days after TCRalphabeta/CD19-depleted stem cell transplant. This chain links TRBV29-1 with TRBJ2-3; the match to TRBD2 covers 10 bases. The receptor's source is a male patient between 2 and 10 years old who had a stem cell transplant for acute myeloid leukemia, so the T cells may come from the graft donor. This chain's CDR3 is CSVGTRLAGEYGTQYF. CDR3 nucleotides: TGCAGCGTTGGGACCCGACTAGCGGGCGAGTACGGTACGCAGTATTTT.